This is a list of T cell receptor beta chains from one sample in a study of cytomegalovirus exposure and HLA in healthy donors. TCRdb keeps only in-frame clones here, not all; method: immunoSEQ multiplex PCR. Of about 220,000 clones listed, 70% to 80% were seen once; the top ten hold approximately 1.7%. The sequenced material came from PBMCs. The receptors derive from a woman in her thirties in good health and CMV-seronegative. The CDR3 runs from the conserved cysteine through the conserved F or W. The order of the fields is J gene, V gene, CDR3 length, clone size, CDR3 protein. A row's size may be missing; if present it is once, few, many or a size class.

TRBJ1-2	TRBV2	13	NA	CASIPDFNYGYTF
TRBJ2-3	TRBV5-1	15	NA	CASSLVAGASDTQYF
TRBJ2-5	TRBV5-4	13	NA	CASSLLEQETQYF
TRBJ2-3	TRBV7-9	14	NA	CASSGGTRVDTQYF
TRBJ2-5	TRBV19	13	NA	CASSNRAQETQYF
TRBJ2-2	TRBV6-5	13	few	CASKQGNTGELFF
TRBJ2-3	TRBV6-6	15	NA	CASSPPGLAGHTQYF
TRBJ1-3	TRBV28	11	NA	CASRTVDTIYF
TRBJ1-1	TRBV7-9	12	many	CASSEGNTEAFF
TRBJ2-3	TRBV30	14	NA	CAWSGGESTDTQYF
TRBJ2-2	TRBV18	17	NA	CASSPLIDRGGTGELFF
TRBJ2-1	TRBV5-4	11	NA	CASSSSGEQFF
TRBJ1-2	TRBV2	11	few	CAKHLNYGYTF
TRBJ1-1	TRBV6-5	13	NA	CASRPWSDTEAFF
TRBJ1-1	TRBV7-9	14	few	CASSQGGVFTEAFF
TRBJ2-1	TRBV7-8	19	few	CASSQGLAGGIPLYNEQFF
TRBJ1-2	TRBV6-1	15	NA	CASTERGLGNYGYTF
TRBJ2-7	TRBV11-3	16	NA	CASSLDSGRTTYEQYF
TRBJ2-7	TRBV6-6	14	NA	CASRSGGYPYEQYF
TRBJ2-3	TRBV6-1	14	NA	CVVTPAQGRDTQYF
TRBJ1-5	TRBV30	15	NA	CAWSVDGTGNQPQHF
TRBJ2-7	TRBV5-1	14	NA	CASSGTGAIYEQYF
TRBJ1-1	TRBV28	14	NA	CASQSHRVNTEAFF
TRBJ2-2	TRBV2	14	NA	CASKASENTGGLFF
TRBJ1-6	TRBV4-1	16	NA	CASSQDAGVSHSPLHF